This T cell receptor (beta chain) emerged from a study of identical twins. Germline values: CDR1 SGHRS, CDR2 YFSETQ. The J segment lost 4 bases and the V segment lost 4 bases, leaving 5 bases of the junction unmatched. The CDR3 sequence is 17 residues long. MiXCR was run by TCRdb on the 5' RACE reads, yielding one entry per CDR3 protein. Of around 250,000 distinct CDR3 sequences in the sample, about 8.5% were seen once. This clonotype was picked up a small number of times. This sample also belongs to another study, concerning yellow fever vaccine responses in identical twins.

The TCR comes from a woman younger than 35 in good health. The chain joins TRBV5-1 to TRBJ2-1; 16 positions agree with TRBD2. Sequencing was done on a sample of CD8+ T cells sorted from blood. The CDR3: CASSDGTSGGGYNEQFF. The CDR3 DNA is TGCGCCAGCAGCGATGGGACTAGCGGGGGGGGATACAATGAGCAGTTCTTC.